A single sample gave rise to the 14 T cell receptor beta chains below, sequenced in a study of CD8+ T cells in alopecia areata. Following RNA extraction, reverse transcription yielded cDNA that acted as the sequencing template. Data came from immunoSEQ multiplex PCR; TCRdb stores just in-frame clones and leaves some out. The sample holds about 110,000 clones, over 55% seen once. The specimen sequenced was NKG2D-low CD8+ T cells sorted from blood. All receptors come from a human donor with alopecia areata.

This clone was counted a few times. The chain joins TRBV27 to TRBJ2-7; D may correspond to TRBD1 or TRBD2 (5 bases each). This CDR3 is 14 amino acids long. Trimming removed 6 bases from V and 2 bases from J, with 14 bases in between. Germline lookup yields CDR1 MNHEY and CDR2 SMNVEV (reference sequence). Here the CDR3 reads CASSQVGTPYEQYF. In DNA, the CDR3 is TGTGCCAGCAGCCAGGTGGGGACCCCCTACGAGCAGTACTTC.

The genes are TRBV27 and TRBJ2-7; 8 bases are a match to TRBD2. The V gene end was trimmed by 6 bases and the J gene end by 3 bases; junction bases not matched to a gene: 7. The CDR3 has 14 amino acids. Germline CDR1 reads MNHEY; CDR2 reads SMNVEV (reference sequence). The CDR3 sequence is CASRPGLDYYEQYF. In DNA form, the CDR3 reads TGTGCCAGCAGGCCGGGACTAGATTACTACGAGCAGTACTTC.

This chain links TRBV6-5 with TRBJ1-2, with a weak D call TRBD1 (6 bases). Trimming shortened V by 4 bases and J by 2 bases, and 14 bases separated the two germline ends. The germline V gene encodes CDR1 MNHEY and CDR2 SVGAGI. The CDR3 loop spans 15 amino acids. CDR3 sequence: CASSFYPGHNYGYTF. As DNA, the CDR3 is TGTGCCAGCAGTTTCTATCCGGGACACAACTATGGCTACACCTTC.

The sample holds a few counts of this clone. The chain joins TRBV21-1 to TRBJ2-2; the table's D call, TRBD1, was not checked against the DNA. TRBV21-1 is flagged as a pseudogene. CDR3 length equals 16 residues. This chain's CDR3 is CASSKVWAVNTGELFF. The CDR3 coding sequence is TGTGCCAGCAGCAAAGTTTGGGCAGTAAACACCGGGGAGCTGTTTTTT.

This clone was counted a few times. The chain joins TRBV9 to TRBJ1-5; D gene ambiguous. The V end lost 0 bases, the J end lost 7 bases, and 11 bases lay between the germline ends. The CDR3 has 14 amino acids. Germline-derived CDR1 and CDR2 are SGDLS and YYNGEE. Here the CDR3 reads CASSVGTSGQPQHF. The CDR3 region has the DNA TGTGCCAGCAGCGTAGGCACATCCGGGCAGCCCCAGCATTTT.

The chain uses TRBV29-1 and TRBJ2-1; TRBD1 agrees at 9 bases. This CDR3 is 13 amino acids long. From germline, CDR1 is SQVTM and CDR2 ANQGSEA. Trimming at V came to 7 bases and at J to 4 bases, leaving 5 bases not matched to a gene. This CDR3 is CSATGGEYNEQFF. The CDR3 DNA sequence: TGCAGCGCAACAGGGGGCGAGTACAATGAGCAGTTCTTC.

This chain connects TRBV2 to TRBJ1-1; TRBD1 agrees at 9 bases. V shed 5 bases and J 3 bases; nucleotides not matched to a gene: 16. Germline assignment: CDR1 SNHLY and CDR2 FYNNEI. The CDR3 extends over 18 amino acids. The CDR3 DNA follows: TGTGCCAGCAGTAAAGACAGGGGGGGAAGTGGTGGAGACACTGAAGCTTTCTTT. It yields the protein CASSKDRGGSGGDTEAFF.

This clone was recorded many times. V gene TRBV23-1 combines with J gene TRBJ2-4; D call uncertain. TRBV23-1 is flagged as an ORF with uncertain function. V was cut by 6 bases and J by 6 bases, with 0 bases left in between. The CDR3 has 9 amino acids. CDR3 region: CASRNIQYF. In DNA, the CDR3 is TGCGCCAGCAGAAACATTCAGTACTTC.

This chain uses TRBV27 with TRBJ1-2; D is undetermined. The germline V and J ends were trimmed by 5 bases and 4 bases, with 11 bases remaining between them. This CDR3 is 13 amino acids long. Germline V lookup: CDR1 MNHEY, CDR2 SMNVEV (reference sequence). CDR3 DNA: TGTGCCAGCAGTGCCCAGGACCGCTATGGCTACACCTTC. Amino acid sequence: CASSAQDRYGYTF.

The table lists this clone with a few counts. This chain uses TRBV28 with TRBJ2-7; D is unresolved. Germline V lookup: CDR1 MDHEN, CDR2 SYDVKM. The ends were cut back, 10 bases at V and 0 bases at J, with 19 bases in the middle. The length of the CDR3 is 15 residues. The CDR3 spells CAIRGDHHSSYEQYF. DNA for the CDR3: TGTGCCATCCGCGGCGACCACCATAGCTCCTACGAGCAGTACTTC.

The chain employs TRBV19 and TRBJ2-1; 12 bases align to TRBD1. This CDR3 spans 15 amino acids. Germline V gene sequence: CDR1 LNHDA, CDR2 SQIVND (reference sequence). V lost 7 bases to trimming and J lost 8 bases; unmatched junction nucleotides: 9. The DNA for the CDR3 is TGTGCCAGTACCATTGGGACAGGGGGCATGGATGAGCAGTTCTTC. It specifies CASTIGTGGMDEQFF.

This chain joins TRBV28 and TRBJ2-7; 7 bases match TRBD2. The V gene's germline CDR1 is MDHEN and CDR2 SYDVKM. This CDR3 is built from 14 residues. Unmatched junction bases numbered 9, after V lost 6 bases and J lost 4 bases. The CDR3 loop is CASREPGGRYEQYF. As DNA, the CDR3 is TGTGCCAGCAGGGAACCGGGGGGAAGGTACGAGCAGTACTTC. Complete variable domain (other parts from reference TRBV28 and TRBJ2-7): DVKVTQSSRYLVKRTGEKVFLECVQDMDHENMFWYRQDPGLGLRLIYFSYDVKMKEKGDIPEGYSVSREKKERFSLILESASTNQTSMYLCASREPGGRYEQYFGPGTRLTVT.

This clone appeared a few times. This chain links TRBV28 with TRBJ2-5, with 12 bases aligning to TRBD2. This CDR3 has 15 residues. Germline values: CDR1 MDHEN, CDR2 SYDVKM. V shed 5 bases and J 4 bases; nucleotides not matched to a gene: 5. CDR3 residues: CASSPGLAGRETQYF. DNA for the CDR3: TGTGCCAGCAGTCCCGGACTAGCGGGAAGAGAGACCCAGTACTTC.

Many counts were recorded for this clone. V gene TRBV19 combines with J gene TRBJ2-7; 12 positions agree with TRBD2. J gave up 5 bases and V 4 bases, and 6 bases lay outside the gene matches. This CDR3 is built from 15 residues. The germline V gene encodes CDR1 LNHDA and CDR2 SQIVND (reference sequence). The CDR3 is CASSTTSGSFDEQYF. The CDR3 region has the DNA TGTGCCAGTAGTACGACTAGCGGGAGTTTCGACGAGCAGTACTTC. The full variable domain, with the rest looked up from reference TRBV19 and TRBJ2-7, is DGGITQSPKYLFRKEGQNVTLSCEQNLNHDAMYWYRQDPGQGLRLIYYSQIVNDFQKGDIAEGYSVSREKKESFPLTVTSAQKNPTAFYLCASSTTSGSFDEQYFGPGTRLTVT.